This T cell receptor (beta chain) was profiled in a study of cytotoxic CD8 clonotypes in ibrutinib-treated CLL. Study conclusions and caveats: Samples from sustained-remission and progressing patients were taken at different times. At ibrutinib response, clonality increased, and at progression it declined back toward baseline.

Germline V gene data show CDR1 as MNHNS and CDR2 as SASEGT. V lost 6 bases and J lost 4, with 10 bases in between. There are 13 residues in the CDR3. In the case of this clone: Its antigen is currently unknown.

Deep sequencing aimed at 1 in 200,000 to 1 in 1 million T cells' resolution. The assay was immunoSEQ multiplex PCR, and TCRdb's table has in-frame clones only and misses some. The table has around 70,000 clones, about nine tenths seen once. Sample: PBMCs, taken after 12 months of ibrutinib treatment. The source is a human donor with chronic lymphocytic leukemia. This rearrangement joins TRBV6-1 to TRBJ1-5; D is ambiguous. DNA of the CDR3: TGTGCCAGCAGACCCAGCAAAAATCAGCCCCAGCATTTT. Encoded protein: CASRPSKNQPQHF.